The 14 T cell receptor beta chains given below trace back to one sample, sequenced in a study of T cell repertoires in cytomegalovirus infection. These receptors are not linked to any known antigen. TCRdb re-derived calls from the reads in MiXCR, one entry per CDR3 protein. The sample holds about 500,000 distinct CDR3 sequences, roughly a third seen once. The source was cultured PBMCs, collected from culture after CMV antigen stimulation. The receptors shown here come from a human donor in good health (CMV status not recorded). Some clones in this sample may be carry-over from other donors' samples.

Only a few counts were recorded for this clonotype. The rearrangement joins TRBV10-3 to TRBJ2-1, with 11 bases matching TRBD2. The germline V gene encodes CDR1 ENHRY and CDR2 SYGVKD. This CDR3 is built from 16 residues. J gave up 4 bases and V 6 bases, and 8 bases lay outside the gene matches. In DNA, the CDR3 is TGTGCCATCAGGAGAGGGACTAGCGGATCTTACAATGAGCAGTTCTTC. This gives the protein CAIRRGTSGSYNEQFF.

The chain joins TRBV19 to TRBJ2-6; possibly TRBD1 or TRBD2 for D (6 bases each). V lost 0 bases and J 2 bases, leaving 11 bases between the germline ends. The germline V gene encodes CDR1 LNHDA and CDR2 SQIVND (reference sequence). The CDR3 is 17 residues long. CDR3: CASSIEFGGTGANVLTF. The CDR3 DNA reads TGTGCCAGTAGTATAGAATTCGGGGGCACTGGGGCCAACGTCCTGACTTTC. The whole variable domain, filled in from reference TRBV19 and TRBJ2-6, reads DGGITQSPKYLFRKEGQNVTLSCEQNLNHDAMYWYRQDPGQGLRLIYYSQIVNDFQKGDIAEGYSVSREKKESFPLTVTSAQKNPTAFYLCASSIEFGGTGANVLTFGAGSRLTVL.

J is TRBJ2-7 and V is TRBV27; TRBD2 agrees at 8 bases. Per the germline V gene, CDR1 is MNHEY and CDR2 is SMNVEV (reference sequence). The CDR3 has 16 residues. V lost 4 bases to trimming and J lost 7 bases; unmatched junction nucleotides: 15. The CDR3 spells CASSYGRGYVIGEQYF. The CDR3 nucleotides are TGTGCCAGCAGTTACGGGAGGGGCTACGTGATCGGAGAGCAGTACTTC.

This clonotype has at least ten counts. The rearrangement uses TRBV7-6 and TRBJ2-4; the D gene is possibly TRBD2 (5 bases). With 5 bases removed from V and 0 bases from J, the gap between germline ends came to 17 bases. Germline V gene sequence: CDR1 SGHVS, CDR2 FNYEAQ. The CDR3 is made up of 17 amino acids. The CDR3 region has the DNA TGTGCCAGCAGCGCCGGGGATGGACGGATAGCCAAAAACATTCAGTACTTC. Amino acids: CASSAGDGRIAKNIQYF. The full variable domain, with the rest looked up from reference TRBV7-6 and TRBJ2-4, is GAGVSQSPRYKVTKRGQDVALRCDPISGHVSLYWYRQALGQGPEFLTYFNYEAQQDKSGLPNDRFSAERPEGSISTLTIQRTEQRDSAMYRCASSAGDGRIAKNIQYFGAGTRLSVL.

This clonotype was counted a single time. The CDR3 spells CASSTTGGGGYTF. CDR3 bases: TGTGCCAGCAGCACCACAGGGGGAGGTGGCTACACCTTC. This chain joins TRBV14 and TRBJ1-2; 8 nucleotides line up with TRBD1. The junction had 6 bases not matched to a gene; V was cut back by 5 bases and J by 7 bases. The CDR3 contains 13 residues. CDR1 and CDR2 (germline): SGHDN, FVKESK.

At least ten counts were recorded for this clonotype. The gene calls are TRBV7-2 and TRBJ2-1, with D perhaps TRBD2 (5 bases). The length of the CDR3 is 14 residues. V was trimmed by 2 bases and J by 9 bases, leaving 14 bases between them. Germline-derived CDR1 and CDR2 are SGHTA and FQGNSA. Written as DNA, the CDR3 is TGTGCCAGCAGCTTATTTTTTAGGGAGAGTGAGCAGTTCTTC. Its protein is CASSLFFRESEQFF.

V and J are TRBV7-3 and TRBJ2-5; D might be TRBD1 (6 bases). V dropped 5 bases and J dropped 6 bases, with 13 bases sitting between them. Germline CDR1 is SGHTA and CDR2 is FQGTGA. The CDR3 runs 13 residues. CDR3 DNA sequence: TGTGCCAGCAGCCTGGACAGTGGACAGACCCAGTACTTC. Amino acids: CASSLDSGQTQYF. The variable domain in full, with the rest retrieved from reference TRBV7-3 and TRBJ2-5, is GAGVSQTPSNKVTEKGKYVELRCDPISGHTALYWYRQSLGQGPEFLIYFQGTGAADDSGLPNDRFFAVRPEGSVSTLKIQRTERGDSAVYLCASSLDSGQTQYFGPGTRLLVL.

V usage is TRBV4-1 and J usage is TRBJ1-6; D gene uncertain. Germline V gene data show CDR1 as MGHRA and CDR2 as YSYEKL. The CDR3 spans 16 residues. Trimming removed 4 bases from V and 6 bases from J, with 16 bases in between. CDR3 loop: CASSLEPVIRNSPLHF. The CDR3 DNA reads TGCGCCAGCAGCCTAGAGCCAGTTATTCGTAATTCACCCCTCCACTTT.

The rearrangement uses TRBV3-1 and TRBJ2-1; 7 bases agree with TRBD2. Germline V lookup: CDR1 LGHDT, CDR2 YNNKEL (reference sequence). The CDR3 is made up of 15 amino acids. The trim removed 0 bases at V and 15 bases at J, leaving 14 bases unmatched. CDR3 amino acids: CASSQEGGYPTGVFF. CDR3 nucleotides: TGTGCCAGCAGCCAAGAGGGAGGGTACCCGACCGGGGTGTTCTTC.

The chain carries TRBV18 and TRBJ2-2; D unclear. This CDR3 region has 13 residues. Trimming took off 1 base at V and 10 bases at J, with 10 bases between the two ends. CDR1 is KGHSH, CDR2 LQKENI, per germline. The CDR3 loop reads CASSPRALLELFF. CDR3 in DNA: TGTGCCAGCTCACCACGGGCCCTGCTGGAGCTGTTTTTT.

This clonotype was detected only once. The rearrangement links TRBV25-1 to TRBJ2-1; D gene unclear. Per the germline V gene, CDR1 is MGHDK and CDR2 is SYGVNS. CDR3 size: 12 residues. V lost 5 bases and J lost 9, with 11 bases in between. The CDR3 sequence is CASSNNIVEQFF. The CDR3 DNA follows: TGTGCCAGCAGTAACAATATTGTTGAGCAGTTCTTC.

This chain links TRBV28 with TRBJ2-7, with 9 bases identical to TRBD1. Germline V gives CDR1 MDHEN, CDR2 SYDVKM. The CDR3 covers 15 residues. With V trimmed by 4 bases and J by 5 bases, 9 bases remained unmatched. The CDR3 bases are TGTGCCAGCAGTTCAACCGGGACAGGGATAAACGAGCAGTACTTC. Amino acids: CASSSTGTGINEQYF.

V gene TRBV6-2 or TRBV6-3 combines with J gene TRBJ2-5; unclear D gene. V gave up 6 bases and J gave up 5 bases, with 10 bases separating them. The CDR3 is 12 residues long. From germline, CDR1 is MNHEY and CDR2 SVGEGT. The CDR3 spells CASSHNHETQYF. CDR3 sequence (DNA): TGTGCCAGCAGCCATAATCACGAGACCCAGTACTTC.

The chain joins TRBV12-3 or TRBV12-4 to TRBJ2-1; 9 bases align to TRBD1. J lost 8 bases, V lost 5 bases, and 7 bases had no gene match. The CDR3 is 14 residues long. In DNA, the CDR3 is TGTGCCAGCAGTCGGACAGGGGAAGTCGATGAGCAGTTCTTC. It codes for CASSRTGEVDEQFF.